The source of this T cell receptor (beta chain) is a study of T cell responses to AZD1222 COVID-19 vaccine. Study-wide results and caveats: The repertoires were collected only after the peak T cell response. Reportedly, nearly half of unique spike TCRs recognized epitopes outside B.1.351/B.1.1.7 mutations.

Assay: immunoSEQ multiplex PCR; the TCRdb copy retains only in-frame clones and omits some. This table has 90,000 to 120,000 clones, 75% to 95% appearing once. This clone was seen just once. The antigen is undetermined. Sequenced here: peripheral blood, sampled 28 days after the second AZD1222 dose. The sequence was obtained from an adult who received the AZD1222 COVID-19 vaccine.

The CDR3 DNA follows: TGTGCCAGCAGCTTAGATCGCGTGGCTTTCTTT. Translation: CASSLDRVAFF. The rearrangement links TRBV11-2 to TRBJ1-1; no definite D call. Trimming cost V 0 bases and J 11 bases, with 7 bases left between them. The germline V gene encodes CDR1 SGHAT and CDR2 FQNNGV. The CDR3 sequence is 11 residues long.